Listed here are 2 T cell receptor beta chains from one sample, sequenced in a study of shared clonotypes between healthy human individuals. Profiled with immunoSEQ multiplex PCR; TCRdb holds only in-frame clones, not every one. The sample holds roughly 1,100,000 clones, about 80% seen once. Input material: memory CD4+ T cells sorted from blood. Subset given: CD45RA-negative fraction. The receptor set was obtained from a man in his late teens or twenties in good health.

The chain recombines TRBV2 with TRBJ2-3; 8 bases are a match to TRBD2. This CDR3 comprises 14 residues. CDR1 is SNHLY and CDR2 is FYNNEI in the germline V gene. J was trimmed by 4 bases and V by 6 bases; bases with no gene match: 6. CDR3 DNA sequence: TGTGCCAGCAGCGTTACTAGCGGAGCAGATACGCAGTATTTT. It yields the protein CASSVTSGADTQYF.

This chain links TRBV12-2 with TRBJ2-1; TRBD1, as called in the table, went unchecked against the DNA. TRBV12-2 is an annotated pseudogene. The CDR3 loop spans 16 amino acids. DNA for the CDR3: TGTGCAAGTCGCTTAGCTCCCGGACAGGGGGCTTATGAGCAGTTCTTC. It encodes CASRLAPGQGAYEQFF.